This T cell receptor beta chain was observed in a study of blood T cell repertoires in COVID-19. Across the whole study: From T cells, B-cell-depleted T cells, or PBMCs came the material, which was cDNA or gDNA.

Germline V gene lookup returns CDR1 MGHRA and CDR2 YSYEKL. The length of the CDR3 is 12 residues. V lost 1 base and J lost 4, with 3 bases in between. The assay was immunoSEQ multiplex PCR, and TCRdb's table has in-frame clones only and misses some. Here the sample spans some 88,000 clones, roughly 90% being singletons. The origin of this receptor is a man in his 60s with acute or convalescent COVID-19. The source material was peripheral blood. The V call is TRBV4-1, the J call TRBJ2-3; D gene uncertain. The CDR3 here is CASSQAADTQYF. The DNA of the CDR3 is TGCGCCAGCAGCCAAGCAGCAGATACGCAGTATTTT.